The clone carrying this TCR beta chain was counted only a few times. Its cognate antigen is unknown. V was shortened by 3 bases and J by 3 bases, with 21 bases between the two germline ends. In germline, CDR1 is WNHNN, CDR2 SYGVQD (reference sequence). This CDR3 is built from 19 residues. These data belong to a study of vaccination and CD4 T cells after COVID-19. Study summary: Samples taken post-COVID came a median 101 days after diagnosis, ranging from 35 to 161. Stimuli were overlapping spike peptide pools of SARS-CoV-2 and three common cold coronaviruses (HCoV-NL63, HCoV-OC43, HCoV-229E). Study outcomes and limitations: Convalescent patients saw a median about 86% of their reactive clones show up only after vaccination.

Cultured CD4+ T cell DNA was sequenced using the Oncomine TCR Beta short-read assay. From cultured CD4+ T cells, genomic DNA was extracted. Using its own MiXCR run on the PCR reads, TCRdb lists one record per CDR3 protein. The sample holds 10,000 to 15,000 distinct CDR3 sequences, just under 75% seen once. Treatment denoted: roughly ten-day PBMC culture with coronavirus spike peptide pools or control peptides (ViraFEST assay). The sequence was obtained from a human donor who had recovered from COVID-19. The V gene is TRBV10-1, the J gene TRBJ1-6; D is perhaps TRBD1 (6 bases). The specimen was CD4+ T cells from blood, cultured in vitro. CDR3: CASSDPRGVRVGYNSPLHF. The CDR3 DNA reads as TGCGCCAGCAGTGATCCTAGGGGGGTCAGGGTGGGCTATAATTCACCCCTCCACTTT.